This T cell receptor beta chain comes out of a study of T-cell reconstitution after alpha-beta-depleted transplantation in children. Findings and caveats of the study: At around two months after transplant, the alpha-beta T cells were reportedly derived from several hundred expanded clones that came from non-depleted graft cells. After transplant, high TCRbeta diversity at day 60 in some patients arose from surviving recipient T cells and thymic progenitors. T-cell numbers and diversity one year post-transplant derived largely from freshly generated T cells.

V gave up 6 bases and J gave up 1 base; unmatched junction bases: 11. Germline CDR1 DFQATT, CDR2 SNEGSKA (reference sequence). There are 16 residues in the CDR3. This clonotype was observed many times. No antigen is known for it. Unique molecular identifiers tagged the TCRbeta library. TCRdb analysed the PCR reads with MiXCR anew, one entry per CDR3 protein. This sample has around 580,000 distinct CDR3 sequences; 23% occur once, and the top ten carry roughly an eighth. This clonotype originated in a boy younger than two who had a stem cell transplant for acute myeloid leukemia, so the T cells may come from the graft donor. The sample was PBMCs, mostly from graft donor cells, taken 360 days after TCRalphabeta/CD19-depleted stem cell transplant. The genes are TRBV20-1 and TRBJ2-1; the match to TRBD1 covers 8 bases. The CDR3 DNA reads TGCAGTGCCACACCCCTCCAGGGGGCTTCCTACAATGAGCAGTTCTTC. Translation gives CSATPLQGASYNEQFF.